The entry below describes one T cell receptor beta chain. CDR1 and CDR2 from the germline V gene are LGHDT and YNNKEL (reference sequence). The CDR3 is 18 amino acids. After removal of 4 bases from V and 2 bases from J, the junction contained 6 bases not matched to a gene. The data belong to a study of blood T cell repertoires in COVID-19. Study background: Sources were T cells, B-cell-depleted T cells, or PBMCs; the material itself was cDNA or gDNA.

Study processing details: Amplification from reference gene primers served as the basis for estimated nucleated cell counts. Assay used: immunoSEQ multiplex PCR; TCRdb lists only in-frame clones, some missing. The D gene and trimming were derived from the DNA, and the V and J assignments and clone size from that table. Of about 260,000 clones in the sample, 85% to 90% are singletons; the top ten hold 3.7%. Sequencing was carried out using peripheral blood. This receptor was taken from a woman aged 40 to 55 with acute or convalescent COVID-19. The gene calls are TRBV3-1 (or the pseudogene TRBV3-2) and TRBJ2-2, with 14 bases aligning to TRBD2. In nucleotides, the CDR3 is TGTGCCAGCAGCCCCTGGACTAGCGGGGGGCCTAACACCGGGGAGCTGTTTTTT. Translating gives CASSPWTSGGPNTGELFF.